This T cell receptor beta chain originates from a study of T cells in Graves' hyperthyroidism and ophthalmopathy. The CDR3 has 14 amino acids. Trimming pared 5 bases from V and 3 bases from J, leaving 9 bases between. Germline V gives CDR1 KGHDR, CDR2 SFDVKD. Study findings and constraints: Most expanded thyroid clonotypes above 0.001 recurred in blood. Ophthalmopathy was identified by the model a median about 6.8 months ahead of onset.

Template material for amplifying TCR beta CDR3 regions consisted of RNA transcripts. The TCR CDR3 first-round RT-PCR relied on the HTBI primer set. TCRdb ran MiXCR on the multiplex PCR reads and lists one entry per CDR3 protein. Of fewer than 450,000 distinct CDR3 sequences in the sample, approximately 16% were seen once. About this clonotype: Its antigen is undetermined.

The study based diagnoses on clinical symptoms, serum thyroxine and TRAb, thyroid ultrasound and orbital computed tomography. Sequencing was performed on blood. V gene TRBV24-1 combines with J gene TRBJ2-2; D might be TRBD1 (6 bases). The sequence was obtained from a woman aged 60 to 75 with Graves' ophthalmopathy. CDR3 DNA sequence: TGTGCCACCAGTGCCCCAGGGGACACCGGGGAGCTGTTTTTT. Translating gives CATSAPGDTGELFF.